Below are 30 T cell receptor beta chains sequenced from a single sample in a study of control samples from healthy donors and cancer patients. Sequenced by immunoSEQ multiplex PCR; TCRdb stores in-frame clones only, minus some. The table shows more than 75,000 clones, with around three quarters occurring only once. Specimen: blood. Source of these receptors: a woman aged 30 to 39 in good health.

The CDR3 DNA reads TGTGCCAGCAGTGGGATCGCGGGGGGTTATTACAATGAGCAGTTCTTC. Protein product: CASSGIAGGYYNEQFF. The chain couples TRBV5-4 to TRBJ2-1; TRBD2 agrees at 8 bases. The CDR3 has 16 residues. Losses at the gene ends were 5 bases for V and 4 bases for J; bases not matched to a gene: 11. Germline CDR1 is SGHNT and CDR2 is YYREEE (reference sequence).

The rearrangement joins TRBV4-3 to TRBJ2-1, with TRBD1 matching over 7 bases. Losses at the gene ends were 0 bases for V and 4 bases for J; bases not matched to a gene: 6. CDR3 length: 16 amino acids. Germline V gene lookup returns CDR1 LGHNA and CDR2 YSLEER. The CDR3: CASSQDFGQAYNEQFF. The CDR3, as DNA: TGCGCCAGCAGCCAAGATTTCGGACAGGCTTACAATGAGCAGTTCTTC.

V and J are TRBV10-3 and TRBJ2-2, with 9 nucleotides matching TRBD1. CDR1 ENHRY and CDR2 SYGVKD come from the germline V gene. CDR3 length equals 16 residues. Germline trimming cut 5 bases from V and 4 bases from J; bases unmatched to any gene: 8. The CDR3 protein is CAISLTGGRGTGELFF. The CDR3 DNA is TGTGCCATCAGTCTGACAGGGGGACGGGGCACCGGGGAGCTGTTTTTT.

The chain employs TRBV7-9 and TRBJ2-2; D is perhaps TRBD2 (6 bases). The germline CDR1 and CDR2 sequences are SEHNR and FQNEAQ (reference sequence). V dropped 6 bases and J dropped 14 bases, with 10 bases sitting between them. The CDR3 has 10 amino acids. The CDR3 spells CASRGEALFF. The CDR3 nucleotides read TGTGCCAGCAGAGGGGAGGCCCTGTTTTTT.

This clone was seen a few times. The chain joins TRBV18 to TRBJ2-3; D unclear. The CDR3 totals 15 residues. Trimming shortened V by 2 bases and J by 0 bases, and 9 bases separated the two germline ends. Germline V gene data show CDR1 as KGHSH and CDR2 as LQKENI. CDR3 DNA: TGTGCCAGCTCACCAGGCGTAGCTAGCACAGATACGCAGTATTTT. Residues: CASSPGVASTDTQYF.

The CDR3 region is CAISPRQGDNEQFF. The CDR3 nucleotides read TGTGCCATCAGTCCAAGACAGGGAGACAATGAGCAGTTCTTC. V gene TRBV10-3 combines with J gene TRBJ2-1, with TRBD1 identical over 7 bases. The CDR3 is made up of 14 amino acids. Trimming took 5 bases from V and 5 from J; bases not matched to a gene: 6. Germline V gene sequence: CDR1 ENHRY, CDR2 SYGVKD.

V and J are TRBV6-6 and TRBJ2-7; D call uncertain. Germline V gene sequence: CDR1 MNHNY, CDR2 SVGAGI (reference sequence). The ends were cut back, 2 bases at V and 0 bases at J, with 8 bases in the middle. The CDR3 is 14 amino acids. The CDR3 nucleotides read TGTGCCAGCAGTTACGCGGCGGTCTCCTACGAGCAGTACTTC. Its translation is CASSYAAVSYEQYF.

This clone was recorded a few times. The J gene is TRBJ1-1, the V gene TRBV11-2; the D gene is possibly TRBD1 (5 bases). Germline CDR1 reads SGHAT; CDR2 reads FQNNGV. CDR3 size: 14 residues. V was trimmed by 2 bases and J by 9 bases, leaving 16 bases between them. The CDR3 protein is CASSLTLTRDQAFF. CDR3 bases: TGTGCCAGCAGCTTAACGCTGACCCGGGACCAAGCTTTCTTT.

The rearrangement links TRBV15 to TRBJ2-5; no clear D gene. The V and J ends lost 1 base and 2 bases respectively, with 5 bases between them. This CDR3 has 13 amino acids. CDR1 is LNHNV, CDR2 YYDKDF, per germline (reference sequence). CDR3 residues: CATSRGAQETQYF. For the CDR3, the DNA is TGTGCCACCAGCAGAGGGGCGCAAGAGACCCAGTACTTC.

The sample holds one count of this clone. The rearrangement joins TRBV30 to TRBJ1-2; TRBD1 is a possible D gene (5 bases). With 4 bases removed from V and 8 bases from J, the gap between germline ends came to 20 bases. This CDR3 region has 14 residues. The V gene's germline CDR1 is GTSNPN and CDR2 SVGIG (reference sequence). In DNA form, the CDR3 reads TGTGCCTGGACAGGGTGGACGGCTGGCGTCGGCTACACCTTC. Protein: CAWTGWTAGVGYTF.

This CDR3 reads CASSVAGPNTGELFF. CDR3 DNA sequence: TGTGCCAGCAGCGTCGCCGGGCCAAACACCGGGGAGCTGTTTTTT. The chain couples TRBV9 to TRBJ2-2; D is undetermined. This CDR3 is 15 amino acids long. Trimming took 2 bases from V and 2 from J, leaving 10 bases between them. The germline V gene has CDR1 SGDLS and CDR2 YYNGEE. Together with reference TRBV9 and TRBJ2-2, the CDR3 gives the full variable domain: DSGVTQTPKHLITATGQRVTLRCSPRSGDLSVYWYQQSLDQGLQFLIQYYNGEERAKGNILERFSAQQFPDLHSELNLSSLELGDSALYFCASSVAGPNTGELFFGEGSRLTVL.

This chain joins TRBV7-2 and TRBJ1-1; TRBD1 aligns across 8 bases. The V and J ends lost 4 bases and 5 bases, in that order; junction bases with no gene match: 9. The CDR3 is 15 residues long. Germline values: CDR1 SGHTA, CDR2 FQGNSA. CDR3 region: CASSSGQGRYTEAFF. Written as DNA, the CDR3 is TGTGCCAGCAGCTCCGGACAGGGAAGGTATACTGAAGCTTTCTTT.

The J gene is TRBJ2-7, the V gene TRBV11-3; the D gene is possibly TRBD2 (5 bases). Germline V gives CDR1 SGHNT, CDR2 YENEEA. The ends were cut back, 2 bases at V and 5 bases at J, with 13 bases in the middle. CDR3 size: 14 residues. The CDR3 here is CASSLSGVRNEQYF. The CDR3 DNA reads TGTGCCAGCAGCTTATCCGGGGTTCGGAACGAGCAGTACTTC.

This chain links TRBV7-9 with TRBJ1-5, with unresolved D. There are 15 residues in the CDR3. Trimming stripped 4 bases from V and 5 bases from J, with 15 bases between. Germline V lookup: CDR1 SEHNR, CDR2 FQNEAQ (reference sequence). The CDR3 DNA reads as TGTGCCAGCAGCTCGGGATGGTTCCCCGATCAGCCCCAGCATTTT. Translation gives CASSSGWFPDQPQHF.

This sequence joins TRBV10-3 and TRBJ1-3, with no clear D. V was trimmed by 8 bases and J by 4 bases, leaving 12 bases between them. CDR3 length: 13 amino acids. Germline-derived CDR1 and CDR2 are ENHRY and SYGVKD. For the CDR3, the DNA is TGTGCCATCCGCCGGGAAGGGGGAAACACCATATATTTT. Its translation is CAIRREGGNTIYF.

This chain links TRBV30 with TRBJ2-5, with 8 bases lining up with TRBD2. Per the germline V gene, CDR1 is GTSNPN and CDR2 is SVGIG (reference sequence). The CDR3 spans 13 residues. With V trimmed by 5 bases and J by 2 bases, 4 bases remained unmatched. CDR3 residues: CAWSGGVQETQYF. DNA for the CDR3: TGTGCCTGGTCGGGGGGGGTACAAGAGACCCAGTACTTC. The variable domain in full, with the rest retrieved from reference TRBV30 and TRBJ2-5, is SQTIHQWPATLVQPVGSPLSLECTVEGTSNPNLYWYRQAAGRGLQLLFYSVGIGQISSEVPQNLSASRPQDRQFILSSKKLLLSDSGFYLCAWSGGVQETQYFGPGTRLLVL.

The chain employs TRBV5-6 and TRBJ2-3; 12 positions match TRBD2. The CDR3 has 16 amino acids. The ends lost 4 bases at V and 6 bases at J; junction bases unmatched: 9. The germline V gene encodes CDR1 SGHDT and CDR2 YYEEEE. CDR3 amino acids: CASSVRLAGGIDTQYF. CDR3 coding DNA: TGTGCCAGCAGCGTACGTCTAGCGGGGGGGATTGATACGCAGTATTTT.

V usage is TRBV30 and J usage is TRBJ1-5; 8 nucleotides match TRBD1. The V gene end was trimmed by 3 bases and the J gene end by 7 bases; junction bases not matched to a gene: 5. Germline lookup yields CDR1 GTSNPN and CDR2 SVGIG (reference sequence). There are 13 residues in the CDR3. Here the CDR3 DNA reads TGTGCCTGGAGCTCAGGGGGCGGGCAGCCCCAGCATTTT. This sequence encodes CAWSSGGGQPQHF. Variable domain in full (rest from reference TRBV30 and TRBJ1-5): SQTIHQWPATLVQPVGSPLSLECTVEGTSNPNLYWYRQAAGRGLQLLFYSVGIGQISSEVPQNLSASRPQDRQFILSSKKLLLSDSGFYLCAWSSGGGQPQHFGDGTRLSIL.

CDR3 nucleotide sequence: TGTGCCAGCAGTACAGGGAGGGTCAACACCGGGGAGCTGTTTTTT. It yields the protein CASSTGRVNTGELFF. The chain couples TRBV6-2 or TRBV6-3 to TRBJ2-2, with D tentatively TRBD2 (7 bases). Trimming left V 5 bases short and J 2 bases short, with 12 bases between. There are 15 residues in the CDR3. Germline V gene data show CDR1 as MNHEY and CDR2 as SVGEGT.

The CDR3 nucleotides are TGTGCCTGGAACACAGGGGGTCAGCCCCAGCATTTT. Its protein product is CAWNTGGQPQHF. This sequence joins TRBV30 and TRBJ1-5; TRBD1 matches at 8 bases. The CDR3 spans 12 residues. V gave up 4 bases and J gave up 6 bases; unmatched junction bases: 2. Germline V lookup: CDR1 GTSNPN, CDR2 SVGIG (reference sequence).

The chain links TRBV11-3 to TRBJ2-3; a weak D match, TRBD2 (5 bases). CDR3 length: 12 residues. Trimming stripped 5 bases from V and 5 bases from J, with 8 bases between. Germline-derived CDR1 and CDR2 are SGHNT and YENEEA. Here the CDR3 reads CASSRTVDTQYF. The CDR3 bases are TGTGCCAGCAGCCGGACTGTAGATACGCAGTATTTT.

The rearrangement uses TRBV7-2 and TRBJ1-5; no definite D call. This CDR3 is 15 amino acids long. Germline CDR1 reads SGHTA; CDR2 reads FQGNSA. The V and J ends lost 2 bases and 11 bases respectively, with 19 bases between them. The CDR3 nucleotides are TGTGCCAGCAGCTTACAGGCAGCCACATCAGCGACCCAGCATTTT. Its translation is CASSLQAATSATQHF.

This rearrangement joins TRBV9 to TRBJ2-7; 9 nucleotides agree with TRBD2. CDR3 length: 13 residues. The V segment lost 3 bases and the J segment 4 bases; nucleotides outside the gene matches: 2. Germline V gene sequence: CDR1 SGDLS, CDR2 YYNGEE. Here the CDR3 reads CASSEGLAYEQYF. The DNA of the CDR3 is TGTGCCAGCAGCGAGGGACTAGCTTACGAGCAGTACTTC.

This clone was counted a single time. V gene TRBV29-1 combines with J gene TRBJ1-2; D remains ambiguous. The CDR3 covers 12 residues. The germline V and J ends were trimmed by 7 bases and 0 bases, with 9 bases remaining between them. CDR1 is SQVTM, CDR2 ANQGSEA, per germline. Here the CDR3 reads CSAGPSNYGYTF. Written as DNA, the CDR3 is TGCAGCGCCGGACCCTCTAACTATGGCTACACCTTC.

This chain links TRBV2 with TRBJ1-2; 7 nucleotides line up with TRBD1. The V gene end was trimmed by 7 bases and the J gene end by 3 bases; junction bases not matched to a gene: 2. CDR1 is SNHLY, CDR2 FYNNEI, per germline. This CDR3 is 12 amino acids long. CDR3 amino acids: CASKGQDYGYTF. The CDR3 region has the DNA TGTGCCAGCAAAGGACAGGACTATGGCTACACCTTC.

The chain recombines TRBV7-2 with TRBJ2-7; TRBD1 might be the D (6 bases). Per germline, CDR1 SGHTA and CDR2 FQGNSA. CDR3 length: 17 residues. V was pared by 5 bases and J by 5 bases, with 25 bases between. The CDR3, as DNA: TGTGCCAGCAGCAGCTTTCGGATCGCTCAGGGGAGCCACGAGCAGTACTTC. It encodes CASSSFRIAQGSHEQYF. Drawing the rest from reference TRBV7-2 and TRBJ2-7, the complete variable domain is GAGVSQSPSNKVTEKGKDVELRCDPISGHTALYWYRQSLGQGLEFLIYFQGNSAPDKSGLPSDRFSAERTGGSVSTLTIQRTQQEDSAVYLCASSSFRIAQGSHEQYFGPGTRLTVT.

This chain uses TRBV30 with TRBJ1-6; D not certain. The CDR3 consists of 15 residues. In germline, CDR1 is GTSNPN, CDR2 SVGIG (reference sequence). V shed 7 bases and J shed 2 bases, with 15 bases lying between them. CDR3 loop: CAFIVGKTYNSPLHF. The CDR3 nucleotides are TGTGCCTTTATTGTCGGGAAAACCTATAATTCACCCCTCCACTTT. Supplemented by reference TRBV30 and TRBJ1-6, the full variable domain reads SQTIHQWPATLVQPVGSPLSLECTVEGTSNPNLYWYRQAAGRGLQLLFYSVGIGQISSEVPQNLSASRPQDRQFILSSKKLLLSDSGFYLCAFIVGKTYNSPLHFGNGTRLTVT.

This sequence joins TRBV29-1 and TRBJ1-2; D may be TRBD1 (5 bases). Trimming took 3 bases from V and 8 from J, leaving 13 bases between them. The CDR3 totals 12 residues. Germline values: CDR1 SQVTM, CDR2 ANQGSEA. For the CDR3, the DNA is TGCAGCGTTGAGGGGGGAGGGCACGGCTACACCTTC. It codes for CSVEGGGHGYTF.

This sequence joins TRBV30 and TRBJ1-1; D possibly corresponds to TRBD1 (6 bases). Germline CDR1 GTSNPN, CDR2 SVGIG (reference sequence). The CDR3 spans 13 residues. With 5 bases removed from V and 1 base from J, the gap between germline ends came to 11 bases. CDR3 DNA sequence: TGTGCCTGGGAGGGGGGGACGAACACTGAAGCTTTCTTT. Translation gives CAWEGGTNTEAFF.

The chain is built from TRBV19 and TRBJ1-2, with 7 nucleotides matching TRBD1. CDR3 length: 12 amino acids. The germline CDR1 and CDR2 sequences are LNHDA and SQIVND (reference sequence). After removal of 6 bases from V and 8 bases from J, the junction contained 6 bases not matched to a gene. In DNA, the CDR3 is TGTGCCAGTAGCGACAGGGTATACGGCTACACCTTC. The encoded protein is CASSDRVYGYTF.